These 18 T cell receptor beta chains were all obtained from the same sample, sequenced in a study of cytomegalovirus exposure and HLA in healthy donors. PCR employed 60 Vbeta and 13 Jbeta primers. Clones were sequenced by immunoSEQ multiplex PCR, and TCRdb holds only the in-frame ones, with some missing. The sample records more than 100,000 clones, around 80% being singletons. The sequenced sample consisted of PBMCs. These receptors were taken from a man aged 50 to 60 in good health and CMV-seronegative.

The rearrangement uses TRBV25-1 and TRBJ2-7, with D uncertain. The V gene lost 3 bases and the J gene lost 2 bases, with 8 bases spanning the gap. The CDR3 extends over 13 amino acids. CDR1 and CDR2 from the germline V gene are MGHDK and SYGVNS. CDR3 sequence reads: CASSETLAYEQYF. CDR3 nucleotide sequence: TGTGCCAGCAGTGAGACATTGGCCTACGAGCAGTACTTC.

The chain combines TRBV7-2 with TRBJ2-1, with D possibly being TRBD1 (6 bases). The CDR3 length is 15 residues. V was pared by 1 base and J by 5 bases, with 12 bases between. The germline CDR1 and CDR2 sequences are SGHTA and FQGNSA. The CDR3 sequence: CASSLVGGVHNEQFF. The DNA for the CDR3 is TGTGCCAGCAGCTTAGTAGGGGGAGTACACAATGAGCAGTTCTTC.

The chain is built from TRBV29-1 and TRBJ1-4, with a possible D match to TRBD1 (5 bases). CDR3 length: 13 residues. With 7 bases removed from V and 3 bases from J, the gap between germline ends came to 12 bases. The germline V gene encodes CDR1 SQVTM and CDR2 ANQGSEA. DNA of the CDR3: TGCAGCGGAACAGGTCCACCTAATGAAAAACTGTTTTTT. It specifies CSGTGPPNEKLFF.

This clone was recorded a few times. The CDR3 bases are TGTGCCAGCAGCGTAACAGGGGGCGCGAGGACTGAAGCTTTCTTT. It specifies CASSVTGGARTEAFF. J is TRBJ1-1 and V is TRBV7-6; 9 bases fit TRBD1. The CDR3 is 15 amino acids. The germline CDR1 and CDR2 sequences are SGHVS and FNYEAQ. Trimming at V came to 5 bases and at J to 5 bases, leaving 9 bases not matched to a gene.

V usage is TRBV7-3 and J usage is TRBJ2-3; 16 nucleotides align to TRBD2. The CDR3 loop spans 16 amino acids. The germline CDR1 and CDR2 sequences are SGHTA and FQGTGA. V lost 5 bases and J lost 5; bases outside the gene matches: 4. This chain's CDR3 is CASSQGLAGGQDTQYF. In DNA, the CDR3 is TGTGCCAGCAGCCAGGGACTAGCGGGGGGGCAAGATACGCAGTATTTT.

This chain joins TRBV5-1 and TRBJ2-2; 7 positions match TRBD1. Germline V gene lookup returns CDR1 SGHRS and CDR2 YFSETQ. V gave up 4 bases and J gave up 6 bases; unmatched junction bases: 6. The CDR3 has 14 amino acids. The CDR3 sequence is CASSDRASAGELFF. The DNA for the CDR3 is TGCGCCAGCAGCGACAGGGCGTCCGCCGGGGAGCTGTTTTTT.

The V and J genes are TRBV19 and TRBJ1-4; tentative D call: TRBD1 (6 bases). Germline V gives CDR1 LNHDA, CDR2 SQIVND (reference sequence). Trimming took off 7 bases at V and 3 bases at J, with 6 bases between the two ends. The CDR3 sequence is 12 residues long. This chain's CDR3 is CASNRANEKLFF. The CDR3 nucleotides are TGTGCCAGTAACAGGGCTAATGAAAAACTGTTTTTT.

The CDR3: CASSPGTSISYEQYF. The CDR3 DNA reads as TGTGCCAGCAGCCCCGGGACTAGCATCTCCTACGAGCAGTACTTC. The gene calls are TRBV7-6 and TRBJ2-7; TRBD2 aligns across 9 bases. CDR1 SGHVS and CDR2 FNYEAQ come from the germline V gene. V shed 5 bases, J shed 0 bases, and the junction held 5 bases outside the gene matches. CDR3 length equals 15 residues.

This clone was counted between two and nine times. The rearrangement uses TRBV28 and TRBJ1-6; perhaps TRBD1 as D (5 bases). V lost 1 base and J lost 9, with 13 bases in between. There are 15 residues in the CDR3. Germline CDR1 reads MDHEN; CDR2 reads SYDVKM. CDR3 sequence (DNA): TGTGCCAGCAGTTTATTCCAGGGAATGGGTTCACCCCTCCACTTT. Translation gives CASSLFQGMGSPLHF.

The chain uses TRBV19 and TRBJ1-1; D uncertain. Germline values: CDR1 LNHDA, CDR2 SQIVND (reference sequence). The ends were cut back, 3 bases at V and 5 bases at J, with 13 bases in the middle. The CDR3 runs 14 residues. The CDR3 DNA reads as TGTGCCAGTAGTATTGAGGATAGCGGGACTGAAGCTTTCTTT. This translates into CASSIEDSGTEAFF.

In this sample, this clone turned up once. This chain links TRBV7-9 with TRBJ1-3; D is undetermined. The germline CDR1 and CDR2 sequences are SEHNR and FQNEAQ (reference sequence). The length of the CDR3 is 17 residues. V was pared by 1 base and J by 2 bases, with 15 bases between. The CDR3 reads CASSLGVDGRTGNTIYF. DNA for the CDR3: TGTGCCAGCAGCTTAGGGGTTGACGGCAGGACTGGAAACACCATATATTTT.

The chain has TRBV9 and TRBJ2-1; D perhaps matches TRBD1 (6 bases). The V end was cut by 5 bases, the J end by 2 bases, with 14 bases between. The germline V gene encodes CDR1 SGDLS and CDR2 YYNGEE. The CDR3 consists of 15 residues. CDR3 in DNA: TGTGCCAGCAGGTCGACAGGAGGCACCTACAATGAGCAGTTCTTC. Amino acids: CASRSTGGTYNEQFF.

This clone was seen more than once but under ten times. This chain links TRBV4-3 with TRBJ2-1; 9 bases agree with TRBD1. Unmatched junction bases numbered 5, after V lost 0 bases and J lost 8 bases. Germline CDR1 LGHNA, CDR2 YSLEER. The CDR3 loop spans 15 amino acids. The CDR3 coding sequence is TGCGCCAGCAGCCAAGATTCGGACAGGGGTTATGAGCAGTTCTTC. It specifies CASSQDSDRGYEQFF.

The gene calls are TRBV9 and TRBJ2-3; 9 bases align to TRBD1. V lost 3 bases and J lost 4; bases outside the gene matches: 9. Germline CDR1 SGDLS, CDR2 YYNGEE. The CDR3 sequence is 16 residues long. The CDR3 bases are TGTGCCAGCAGCGGGGGAGGGGGACAGGGCGCAGATACGCAGTATTTT. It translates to CASSGGGGQGADTQYF.

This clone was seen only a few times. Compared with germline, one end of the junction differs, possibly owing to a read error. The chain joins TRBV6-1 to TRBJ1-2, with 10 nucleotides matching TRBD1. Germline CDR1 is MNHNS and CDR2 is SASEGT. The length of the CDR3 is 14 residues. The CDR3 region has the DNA TGTGCCAGCAGGGCGGGACAGGGGAACTATGGCTACCCCTTC. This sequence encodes CASRAGQGNYGYPF.

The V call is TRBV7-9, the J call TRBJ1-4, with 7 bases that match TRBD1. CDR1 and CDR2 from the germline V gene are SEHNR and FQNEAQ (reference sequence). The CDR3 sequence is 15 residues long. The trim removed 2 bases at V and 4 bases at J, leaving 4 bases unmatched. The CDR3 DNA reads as TGTGCCAGCAGCTTACGACAGGGCAATAATGAAAAACTGTTTTTT. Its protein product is CASSLRQGNNEKLFF.

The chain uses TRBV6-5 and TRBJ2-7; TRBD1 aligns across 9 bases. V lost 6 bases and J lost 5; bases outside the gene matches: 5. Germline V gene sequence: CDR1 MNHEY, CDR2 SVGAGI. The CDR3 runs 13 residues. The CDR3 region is CASSLGQGNEQYF. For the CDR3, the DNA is TGTGCCAGCAGCCTGGGACAGGGTAACGAGCAGTACTTC.

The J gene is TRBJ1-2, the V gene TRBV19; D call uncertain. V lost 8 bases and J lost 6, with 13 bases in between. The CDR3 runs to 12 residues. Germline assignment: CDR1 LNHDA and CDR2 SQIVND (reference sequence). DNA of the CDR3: TGTGCCAGTGGGGAGATCGTGGATGGCTACACCTTC. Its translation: CASGEIVDGYTF.